This TCR beta chain comes out of a study of metastatic and nonmetastatic thyroid tumors. Study overall: Repertoires of blood and of tissue (tumor or nodule) from malignant and benign thyroid patients were compared.

Original handling: To classify distant metastasis in papillary thyroid cancer, a model was built from CDR3 differences across clinicopathological groups. TCRdb re-analyzed the PCR reads through MiXCR. TCRdb's processing, not the authors' own work, is the source of the V and J calls. The data show thousands of clones, approximately 30% seen once. The V and J ends lost 5 bases and 1 base, in that order; junction bases with no gene match: 7. CDR1 is MDHEN and CDR2 is SYDVKM in the germline V gene. The CDR3 spans 15 residues. Study-level points and caveats: The study reportedly found significantly higher TCR beta diversity in malignant thyroid tumors than benign nodules, in blood and tumor.

Patients were all untreated before their thyroid surgery. Within the sample, this clone is large. Its specificity is unknown. The V gene is TRBV28, the J gene TRBJ2-7; 8 nucleotides agree with TRBD2. The receptor was isolated from a female donor with papillary thyroid cancer or a benign thyroid nodule (not recorded which). Some clones in this sample may be carry-over from other donors' samples. Material: adjacent normal tissue. DNA of the CDR3: TGTGCCAGCAGTAAGAGCGGGAGTGGATCCTACGAGCAGTACTTC. This encodes CASSKSGSGSYEQYF.